The rows below give T cell receptor beta chains drawn from one sample of a study of human T cells and chemical hapten exposure. MiXCR, applied by TCRdb to the RACE reads, yields one record per CDR3 protein. The sample has approximately 260,000 distinct CDR3 sequences; approximately 7.5% are singletons. The material was whole blood, obtained in connection with sensitization to the hapten diphenylcyclopropenone (DPC). Every receptor here comes from a man aged 18 to 29 with alopecia areata. Some clones in this sample may be carry-over from other donors' samples. Both conserved end residues are part of each CDR3. A D gene is named only where the DNA matches it firmly. For some rows the clone size is stated as once, few or many, or as a class when expanded; others skip it.

clone size: -
D gene: -
J gene: TRBJ2-5
V gene: TRBV11-2
CDR3 DNA: TGTGCCAGCAGCTTCATTCAGGGACAAGAGACCCAGTACTTC
CDR3 protein: CASSFIQGQETQYF

clone size: -
D gene: TRBD2
J gene: TRBJ2-2
V gene: TRBV20-1
CDR3 DNA: TGCAGTGCTAGTGGGGTGACTAGCGGGGGCACCGGGGAGCTGTTTTTT
CDR3 protein: CSASGVTSGGTGELFF

clone size: few
D gene: -
J gene: TRBJ2-6
V gene: TRBV7-9
CDR3 DNA: TGTGCCAGGTCAAGGGCTCGAGACTCTGGGGCCAACGTCCTGACTTTC
CDR3 protein: CARSRARDSGANVLTF

clone size: -
D gene: -
J gene: TRBJ1-2
V gene: TRBV6-5
CDR3 DNA: TGTGCCAGCAGTTACCGGGGCGCTGGCTATGGCTACACCTTC
CDR3 protein: CASSYRGAGYGYTF

clone size: many
D gene: TRBD1
J gene: TRBJ2-5
V gene: TRBV28
CDR3 DNA: TGTGCCAGCAGTCCAAGGGACAGACAAGAGACCCAGTACTTC
CDR3 protein: CASSPRDRQETQYF

clone size: -
D gene: -
J gene: TRBJ2-1
V gene: TRBV20-1
CDR3 DNA: TGCAGTGCTAGAGACCTTGACTACGGATACTACAATGAGCAGTTCTTC
CDR3 protein: CSARDLDYGYYNEQFF

clone size: -
D gene: TRBD2
J gene: TRBJ2-7
V gene: TRBV4-3
CDR3 DNA: TGCGCCAGCAGCCAAGAGGCCGGGGGGAGGCTTGGGGAGCAGTACTTC
CDR3 protein: CASSQEAGGRLGEQYF

clone size: -
D gene: TRBD1
J gene: TRBJ2-1
V gene: TRBV4-3
CDR3 DNA: TGCGCCAGCGGCCACCTCCCCCTGGGACAGGGCCACTACAATGAGCAGTTCTTC
CDR3 protein: CASGHLPLGQGHYNEQFF

clone size: few
D gene: -
J gene: TRBJ1-2
V gene: TRBV27
CDR3 DNA: TGTGCCAGCAGTTTATCCGGGCGGAGGGTTAACTATGGCTACACCTTC
CDR3 protein: CASSLSGRRVNYGYTF

clone size: -
D gene: -
J gene: TRBJ1-2
V gene: TRBV28
CDR3 DNA: TGTGCCAGCAGTTTGCCACTAACAGGGATTAGGTATGGCTACACCTTC
CDR3 protein: CASSLPLTGIRYGYTF

clone size: many
D gene: -
J gene: TRBJ1-2
V gene: TRBV4-1
CDR3 DNA: TGCGCCAGCAGCCAATCAAACAGGGACGGCTACACCTTC
CDR3 protein: CASSQSNRDGYTF

clone size: -
D gene: -
J gene: TRBJ1-1
V gene: TRBV10-3
CDR3 DNA: TGTGCCATCGGAACAGGTGAAAACACTGAAGCTTTCTTT
CDR3 protein: CAIGTGENTEAFF

clone size: -
D gene: -
J gene: TRBJ2-7
V gene: TRBV7-9
CDR3 DNA: TGTGCCAGCAGCTTAAACACTGGAGCCTACGAGCAGTACTTC
CDR3 protein: CASSLNTGAYEQYF

clone size: few
D gene: TRBD1
J gene: TRBJ1-5
V gene: TRBV27
CDR3 DNA: TGTGCCAGCAGTCTCCGGGACAGGGGCAATCAGCCCCAGCATTTT
CDR3 protein: CASSLRDRGNQPQHF

clone size: few
D gene: TRBD2
J gene: TRBJ2-7
V gene: TRBV28
CDR3 DNA: TGTGCCAGCAGTTTAGGGGGGCTAGCGGGCTCCTACGAGCAGTACTTC
CDR3 protein: CASSLGGLAGSYEQYF

clone size: many
D gene: -
J gene: TRBJ1-2
V gene: TRBV2
CDR3 DNA: TGTGCCAGCAGCCCTGGGGCATTATTTCGCTACACCTTC
CDR3 protein: CASSPGALFRYTF

clone size: many
D gene: TRBD1
J gene: TRBJ1-1
V gene: TRBV28
CDR3 DNA: TGTGCCCTTGACAGGGGGATAGGGAACACTGAAGCTTTCTTT
CDR3 protein: CALDRGIGNTEAFF

clone size: many
D gene: -
J gene: TRBJ1-5
V gene: TRBV6-2/TRBV6-3
CDR3 DNA: TGTGCCAGCAGGGGGGCGTATAGCAATCAGCCCCAGCATTTT
CDR3 protein: CASRGAYSNQPQHF

clone size: -
D gene: TRBD2
J gene: TRBJ2-2
V gene: TRBV7-3
CDR3 DNA: TGTGCCAGCAGCGCGGGACTAGCGGCGAACACCGGGGAGCTGTTTTTT
CDR3 protein: CASSAGLAANTGELFF

clone size: -
D gene: -
J gene: TRBJ1-6
V gene: TRBV25-1
CDR3 DNA: TGTGCCATCAAGAAGAACGGTGAGAATTCACCCCTCCACTTT
CDR3 protein: CAIKKNGENSPLHF

clone size: few
D gene: -
J gene: TRBJ1-1
V gene: TRBV6-2/TRBV6-3
CDR3 DNA: TGTGCCAGCAGGGGGGGGGTACTGAACACTGAAGCTTTCTTT
CDR3 protein: CASRGGVLNTEAFF

clone size: many
D gene: TRBD1
J gene: TRBJ1-5
V gene: TRBV24-1
CDR3 DNA: TGTGCCACCACTTCCGGGACAGAACCCAATCAGCCCCAGCATTTT
CDR3 protein: CATTSGTEPNQPQHF

clone size: few
D gene: -
J gene: TRBJ2-1
V gene: TRBV28
CDR3 DNA: TGTGCCAGCAAGAACAGGGTCGGAAATGAGCAGTTCTTC
CDR3 protein: CASKNRVGNEQFF

clone size: few
D gene: -
J gene: TRBJ2-3
V gene: TRBV12-3/TRBV12-4
CDR3 DNA: TGTGCCAGCACCCCGAGGGGGAGATCAGATACGCAGTATTTT
CDR3 protein: CASTPRGRSDTQYF

clone size: few
D gene: -
J gene: TRBJ1-2
V gene: TRBV3-1
CDR3 DNA: TGTGCCAGCAGCCGGGAAAAGGGAATAGGCGGCTACACCTTC
CDR3 protein: CASSREKGIGGYTF

clone size: -
D gene: TRBD2
J gene: TRBJ2-1
V gene: TRBV10-1
CDR3 DNA: TGCGCCAGCAGTGAGCTCAGCGGGGGGGCTTACAATGAGCAGTTCTTC
CDR3 protein: CASSELSGGAYNEQFF

clone size: -
D gene: -
J gene: TRBJ1-5
V gene: TRBV6-5
CDR3 DNA: TGTGCCAGCAGTTACCGATTAGATCAGCCCCAGCATTTT
CDR3 protein: CASSYRLDQPQHF

clone size: many
D gene: TRBD1
J gene: TRBJ1-1
V gene: TRBV29-1
CDR3 DNA: TGCAGCGTTGAAGATACAGGGGCCTTGAACACTGAAGCTTTCTTT
CDR3 protein: CSVEDTGALNTEAFF

clone size: few
D gene: TRBD1
J gene: TRBJ1-5
V gene: TRBV6-5
CDR3 DNA: TGTGCCAGCGGAATAAGTGACAGGGCTAGCAATCAGCCCCAGCATTTT
CDR3 protein: CASGISDRASNQPQHF

clone size: many
D gene: -
J gene: TRBJ1-6
V gene: TRBV27
CDR3 DNA: TGTGCCAGCGCGAACGGGCCAGGGGCTAATTCACCCCTCCACTTT
CDR3 protein: CASANGPGANSPLHF

clone size: -
D gene: -
J gene: TRBJ2-2
V gene: TRBV4-3
CDR3 DNA: TGCGCCAGCAGCCAAGACGCCCTCGCGAACACCGGGGAGCTGTTTTTT
CDR3 protein: CASSQDALANTGELFF

clone size: many
D gene: -
J gene: TRBJ2-3
V gene: TRBV7-2
CDR3 DNA: TGTGCCAGCAGCGAGGGGCGGAGGGCAGATACGCAGTATTTT
CDR3 protein: CASSEGRRADTQYF

clone size: -
D gene: TRBD1
J gene: TRBJ1-1
V gene: TRBV20-1
CDR3 DNA: TGCAGTGCCGAACCCCAGGGGGCGAGGACTGAAGCTTTCTTT
CDR3 protein: CSAEPQGARTEAFF

clone size: -
D gene: TRBD1
J gene: TRBJ1-2
V gene: TRBV5-6
CDR3 DNA: TGTGCCAGCACCATACGTCCCTGGACAGGGGTAGGTGGCTACACCTTC
CDR3 protein: CASTIRPWTGVGGYTF

clone size: few
D gene: -
J gene: TRBJ1-2
V gene: TRBV7-2
CDR3 DNA: TGTGCCAGCAGCTTACAGGGAGAACTCCTGTCGTACGAAGGCTACACCTTC
CDR3 protein: CASSLQGELLSYEGYTF

clone size: few
D gene: -
J gene: TRBJ1-6
V gene: TRBV4-3
CDR3 DNA: TGCGCCAGCAGCCAAGGCAGGTTATGGTCACCCCTCCACTTT
CDR3 protein: CASSQGRLWSPLHF

clone size: few
D gene: -
J gene: TRBJ2-5
V gene: TRBV3-1
CDR3 DNA: TGTGCCAGCAGCCCCTCGGGGGTCCGCGAGACCCAGTACTTC
CDR3 protein: CASSPSGVRETQYF

clone size: many
D gene: TRBD1
J gene: TRBJ1-2
V gene: TRBV7-2
CDR3 DNA: TGTGCCAGCAGCTTATCGACAGGGCCGGACACCTTC
CDR3 protein: CASSLSTGPDTF

clone size: -
D gene: -
J gene: TRBJ2-5
V gene: TRBV11-2
CDR3 DNA: TGTGCCAGCAGCTTAAGTGGGGACCAAGAGACCCAGTACTTC
CDR3 protein: CASSLSGDQETQYF

clone size: -
D gene: TRBD1
J gene: TRBJ1-2
V gene: TRBV12-3/TRBV12-4
CDR3 DNA: TGTGCCAGCAGTTATACGACAGGGTTAGCCTATGGCTACACCTTC
CDR3 protein: CASSYTTGLAYGYTF

clone size: -
D gene: -
J gene: TRBJ2-5
V gene: TRBV5-1
CDR3 DNA: TGCGCCAGCAGCGAAACAGGGAGCCTTTACGAGACCCAGTACTTC
CDR3 protein: CASSETGSLYETQYF

clone size: -
D gene: TRBD1
J gene: TRBJ2-7
V gene: TRBV25-1
CDR3 DNA: TGTGCCAGTGGGACCCCGGGACAGGGGAACGACGAGCAGTACTTC
CDR3 protein: CASGTPGQGNDEQYF

clone size: few
D gene: -
J gene: TRBJ1-1
V gene: TRBV3-1
CDR3 DNA: TGTGCCAGCAGCACCGAACAGGGCCGCACTGAAGCTTTCTTT
CDR3 protein: CASSTEQGRTEAFF

clone size: -
D gene: -
J gene: TRBJ2-5
V gene: TRBV29-1
CDR3 DNA: TGCAGCGTTGAAGATGAGGGACAACCGTACTTC
CDR3 protein: CSVEDEGQPYF

clone size: many
D gene: TRBD1
J gene: TRBJ1-2
V gene: TRBV7-2
CDR3 DNA: TGTGCCAGCAGCTTAGCGACGGCAGGGGGGGTATATGGCTACACCTTC
CDR3 protein: CASSLATAGGVYGYTF

clone size: once
D gene: -
J gene: TRBJ2-5
V gene: TRBV11-2
CDR3 DNA: TGTGCCAGCAGCTTAAACACAGGACCCCAAGAGACCCAGTACTTC
CDR3 protein: CASSLNTGPQETQYF

clone size: few
D gene: -
J gene: TRBJ2-4
V gene: TRBV6-5
CDR3 DNA: TGTGCCAGCAGACGAATAAGGGGTGGGGAAAACATTCAGTACTTC
CDR3 protein: CASRRIRGGENIQYF

clone size: many
D gene: -
J gene: TRBJ1-1
V gene: TRBV12-3/TRBV12-4
CDR3 DNA: TGTGCCAGCAGTTTCGGTTATACTGAAGCTTTCTTT
CDR3 protein: CASSFGYTEAFF

clone size: many
D gene: -
J gene: TRBJ1-2
V gene: TRBV9
CDR3 DNA: TGTGCCAGCAGCGTAGAAACGAACAGGGCCTATGGCTACACCTTC
CDR3 protein: CASSVETNRAYGYTF

clone size: few
D gene: -
J gene: TRBJ1-2
V gene: TRBV6-6
CDR3 DNA: TGTGCCAGCACCCTAATCGGGTCCGTGAGGGGCTACACCTTC
CDR3 protein: CASTLIGSVRGYTF

clone size: few
D gene: TRBD1
J gene: TRBJ1-6
V gene: TRBV28
CDR3 DNA: TGTGCCAGCAACCGGGACAGTTTTAATTCAGCCCTCCACTTT
CDR3 protein: CASNRDSFNSALHF

clone size: -
D gene: -
J gene: TRBJ1-1
V gene: TRBV5-4
CDR3 DNA: TGTGCCAGCAGCTGGGGAAATAGGATCACTGAAGCTTTCTTT
CDR3 protein: CASSWGNRITEAFF

clone size: -
D gene: -
J gene: TRBJ2-7
V gene: TRBV3-1
CDR3 DNA: TGTGCCAGCAGCCAAGGGAGGATCAGCTTGGAGCAGTACTTC
CDR3 protein: CASSQGRISLEQYF